Below, one T cell receptor (beta chain) is given with its context. The target antigen is unknown. Other DNA sequences in the sample encode the same CDR3. The data were taken from a study of shared clonotypes between healthy human individuals. Generated by immunoSEQ multiplex PCR, the TCRdb table keeps only in-frame clones and is missing some. The sample includes approximately 980,000 clones, 60% to 85% of them seen just once. Study outcomes and limitations: Sorted-subset samples were not fully sequenced, rarefaction indicated. Generally, naive subsets (rather than memory subsets) showed larger estimated richness.

Germline CDR1 and CDR2: MNHEY and SMNVEV (reference sequence). There are 14 residues in the CDR3. The trim removed 4 bases at V and 7 bases at J, leaving 2 bases unmatched. This sequence joins TRBV27 and TRBJ1-4, with 11 bases identical to TRBD1. The sequence was obtained from a young man in good health. Source material: memory CD4+ T cells sorted from blood. Regarding subset: CD45RA-negative fraction. CDR3 loop: CASSSGQGVEKLFF. CDR3 nucleotides: TGTGCCAGCAGTTCGGGACAGGGGGTTGAAAAACTGTTTTTT.